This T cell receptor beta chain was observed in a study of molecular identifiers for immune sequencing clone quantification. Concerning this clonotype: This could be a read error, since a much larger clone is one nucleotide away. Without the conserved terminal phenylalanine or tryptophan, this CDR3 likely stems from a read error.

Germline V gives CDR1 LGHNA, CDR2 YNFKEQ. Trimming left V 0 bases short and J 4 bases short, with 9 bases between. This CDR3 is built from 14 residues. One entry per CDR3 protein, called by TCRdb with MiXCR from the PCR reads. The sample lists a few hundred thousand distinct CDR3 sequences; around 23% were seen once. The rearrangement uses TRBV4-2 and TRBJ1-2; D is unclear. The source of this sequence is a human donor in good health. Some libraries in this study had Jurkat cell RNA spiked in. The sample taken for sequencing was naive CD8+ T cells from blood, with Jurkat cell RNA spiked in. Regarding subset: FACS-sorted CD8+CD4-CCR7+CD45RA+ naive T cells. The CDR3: CASSQDYGLYGYTL. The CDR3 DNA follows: TGTGCCAGCAGCCAAGATTACGGACTCTATGGCTACACCCTC.